A single sample is the source of the 7 T cell receptor beta chains below, sequenced in a study of T cells after yellow fever vaccination. MiXCR was run by TCRdb on the 5' RACE reads, yielding one entry per CDR3 protein. Of under 15,000 distinct CDR3 sequences in the sample, about 7.1% are singletons; the top ten hold 1.6%. The sequences come from PBMCs, either bulk or a sorted T-cell subset (CD4+, CD8+, memory, or dextramer-sorted; not recorded which), collected on the day of the yellow fever booster vaccination. The receptors stem from a man between 18 and 35 years old who received the YFV17D yellow fever vaccine.

This clonotype is medium-sized by share. The chain uses TRBV29-1 and TRBJ1-1; D unresolved. There are 14 residues in the CDR3. The germline gives CDR1 SQVTM, CDR2 ANQGSEA. Trimming stripped 1 base from V and 3 bases from J, with 12 bases between. This CDR3 reads CSVEGMGWDTEAFF. The CDR3 DNA reads TGCAGCGTTGAAGGTATGGGATGGGACACTGAAGCTTTCTTT.

This clonotype came up many times. The J gene is TRBJ1-2, the V gene TRBV5-1; D might be TRBD1 (5 bases). Trimming cost V 4 bases and J 2 bases, with 21 bases left between them. From germline, CDR1 is SGHRS and CDR2 YFSETQ. The CDR3 loop spans 17 amino acids. The CDR3 bases are TGCGCCAGCAGCCGAGGGGAAGGTGGGAGGCAGAACTATGGCTACACCTTC. Translated, it gives CASSRGEGGRQNYGYTF.

This clonotype was detected ten times or more. J is TRBJ2-3 and V is TRBV9; unclear D gene. Germline CDR1 and CDR2: SGDLS and YYNGEE. V was trimmed by 0 bases and J by 2 bases, leaving 7 bases between them. The CDR3 totals 14 residues. Here the CDR3 reads CASSVGVTTDTQYF. Here the CDR3 DNA reads TGTGCCAGCAGCGTAGGGGTCACCACAGATACGCAGTATTTT.

This clonotype was counted at least ten times. The gene calls are TRBV5-1 and TRBJ2-3; perhaps TRBD2 as D (6 bases). The V and J ends lost 4 bases and 0 bases respectively, with 9 bases between them. CDR3 size: 14 residues. Per germline, CDR1 SGHRS and CDR2 YFSETQ. CDR3 bases: TGCGCCAGCAGCCAAGGGACTAGCACAGATACGCAGTATTTT. This codes for CASSQGTSTDTQYF.

At least ten counts were recorded for this clonotype. The chain combines TRBV6-6 with TRBJ2-5, with D maybe TRBD2 (5 bases). Germline V gene data show CDR1 as MNHNY and CDR2 as SVGAGI (reference sequence). V dropped 2 bases and J dropped 5 bases, with 9 bases sitting between them. This CDR3 is built from 13 residues. CDR3 nucleotides: TGTGCCAGCAGTTACGAGGGTTGGGAGACCCAGTACTTC. Translating gives CASSYEGWETQYF.

This clonotype rates as medium-sized. The rearrangement joins TRBV5-1 to TRBJ1-1; D might be TRBD1 (6 bases). V lost 4 bases, J lost 3 bases, and 10 bases lay in between. The CDR3 has 13 amino acids. CDR1 is SGHRS, CDR2 YFSETQ, per germline. The CDR3 is CASSPGQYTEAFF. In nucleotides, the CDR3 is TGCGCCAGCAGCCCCGGACAGTACACTGAAGCTTTCTTT. The variable domain in full, completed from reference TRBV5-1 and TRBJ1-1, reads KAGVTQTPRYLIKTRGQQVTLSCSPISGHRSVSWYQQTPGQGLQFLFEYFSETQRNKGNFPGRFSGRQFSNSRSEMNVSTLELGDSALYLCASSPGQYTEAFFGQGTRLTVV.

By sample share, this clonotype is medium-sized. DNA for the CDR3: TGTGCCAGCAGCAGGAGGGCGGCGAACACTGAAGCTTTCTTT. Translated, it gives CASSRRAANTEAFF. This sequence joins TRBV7-8 and TRBJ1-1; D gene unclear. The CDR3 loop spans 14 amino acids. Germline V gene sequence: CDR1 SGHVS, CDR2 FQNEAQ. With 5 bases removed from V and 1 base from J, the gap between germline ends came to 11 bases.